Listed here are 13 T cell receptor beta chains from one sample, sequenced in a study of T-cell reconstitution after alpha-beta-depleted transplantation in children. Preparation of the TCRbeta library used unique molecular identifiers. TCRdb passed the PCR reads through MiXCR, listing each CDR3 protein once. This sample has about a million distinct CDR3 sequences; roughly 29% occur once, and the top ten carry roughly 27%. The specimen was PBMCs, mostly from graft donor cells, collected 360 days after TCRalphabeta/CD19-depleted stem cell transplant. These receptors originate from a boy in the first two years of life who had a stem cell transplant for SCID, so the T cells may come from the graft donor.

There are a few counts of this clonotype. The chain combines TRBV29-1 with TRBJ2-3; TRBD1 is a possible D gene (6 bases). The CDR3 totals 12 residues. The germline V gene encodes CDR1 SQVTM and CDR2 ANQGSEA. The CDR3 DNA follows: TGCAGTCGTTGGGGGCCGGGAGATACGCAGTATTTT. Translation gives CSRWGPGDTQYF.

V is TRBV27 and J is TRBJ2-1, with a weak D call TRBD2 (6 bases). In germline, CDR1 is MNHEY, CDR2 SMNVEV (reference sequence). V lost 7 bases and J 4 bases, leaving 14 bases between the germline ends. The CDR3 length is 14 residues. Written as DNA, the CDR3 is TGTGCCAGCAAGGCGGGACCGAAATACAATGAGCAGTTCTTC. This sequence encodes CASKAGPKYNEQFF.

The chain is built from TRBV3-1 and TRBJ2-1; 8 bases match TRBD1. The CDR3 spans 14 residues. V lost 4 bases, J lost 8 bases, and 7 bases stayed unmatched. Germline V gene data show CDR1 as LGHDT and CDR2 as YNNKEL (reference sequence). This CDR3 is CASSLRGPDDEQFF. The CDR3 nucleotides are TGTGCCAGCAGCCTCAGGGGGCCGGACGATGAGCAGTTCTTC.

The chain has TRBV3-1 and TRBJ2-1; D possibly corresponds to TRBD1 (6 bases). The CDR3 runs to 13 residues. Trimming shortened V by 6 bases and J by 5 bases, and 11 bases separated the two germline ends. CDR1 is LGHDT, CDR2 YNNKEL, per germline (reference sequence). The CDR3 loop is CASRQKGDNEQFF. CDR3 DNA: TGTGCCAGCAGACAGAAGGGGGACAATGAGCAGTTCTTC.

The V gene is TRBV10-3, the J gene TRBJ2-1; 7 positions match TRBD1. Germline CDR1 reads ENHRY; CDR2 reads SYGVKD. The CDR3 consists of 14 residues. Trimming removed 5 bases from V and 5 bases from J; junction bases left unmatched: 6. The CDR3 sequence is CAISTGAVNNEQFF. CDR3 in DNA: TGTGCCATCAGTACAGGGGCGGTGAACAATGAGCAGTTCTTC.

A few counts support this clonotype. This chain connects TRBV4-1 to TRBJ1-1; tentative D call: TRBD1 (5 bases). From germline, CDR1 is MGHRA and CDR2 YSYEKL. This CDR3 is 12 amino acids long. V dropped 1 base and J dropped 9 bases, with 9 bases sitting between them. CDR3 DNA sequence: TGCGCCAGCAGCCAAGGAGGGGTTAAAGCTTTCTTT. Residues: CASSQGGVKAFF.

V is TRBV20-1 and J is TRBJ2-5; a possible D gene is TRBD2 (6 bases). Germline lookup yields CDR1 DFQATT and CDR2 SNEGSKA (reference sequence). Trimming cost V 1 base and J 0 bases, with 12 bases left between them. CDR3 length: 15 residues. The DNA of the CDR3 is TGCAGTGCTAGAGGGGAGGCAGCTTACCAAGAGACCCAGTACTTC. Its translation: CSARGEAAYQETQYF.

To note about this clonotype: The CDR3 ends on some other residue instead of the conserved phenylalanine or tryptophan, so this is likely a read error. This chain connects TRBV20-1 to TRBJ1-5; TRBD1 matches at 7 bases. The CDR3 length is 14 residues. Germline assignment: CDR1 DFQATT and CDR2 SNEGSKA (reference sequence). After removal of 6 bases from V and 7 bases from J, the junction contained 12 bases not matched to a gene. Written as DNA, the CDR3 is TGCAGTGCCCTTACAGGGGTGTACGAACAGCCCCAGCATTTA. This gives the protein CSALTGVYEQPQHL.

This clonotype was recorded only once. This chain links TRBV18 with TRBJ1-1, with D possibly being TRBD1 (6 bases). The CDR3 is made up of 15 amino acids. Germline CDR1 and CDR2: KGHSH and LQKENI. The V and J ends lost 1 base and 4 bases respectively, with 13 bases between them. The CDR3 protein is CASSPLSGAGTEAFF. CDR3 nucleotide sequence: TGTGCCAGCTCACCACTTTCGGGGGCAGGCACTGAAGCTTTCTTT.

J is TRBJ2-2 and V is TRBV4-3; no clear D. The germline V gene encodes CDR1 LGHNA and CDR2 YSLEER. This CDR3 spans 13 amino acids. Trimming removed 4 bases from V and 7 bases from J, with 10 bases in between. The CDR3 loop is CASSPVISGELFF. The CDR3 nucleotides read TGCGCCAGCAGCCCAGTAATTAGCGGGGAGCTGTTTTTT.

This clonotype turned up a few times. J is TRBJ2-2 and V is TRBV12-3 or TRBV12-4; D is ambiguous. There are 15 residues in the CDR3. V lost 6 bases to trimming and J lost 5 bases, with 16 bases between them. CDR3 sequence reads: CASSLKGRATGELFF. For the CDR3, the DNA is TGTGCCAGCAGCCTAAAAGGACGGGCAACCGGGGAGCTGTTTTTT.

The genes are TRBV7-3 and TRBJ2-1; possibly TRBD1 or TRBD2 for D (5 bases each). Trimming cost V 3 bases and J 7 bases, with 28 bases left between them. The germline V gene encodes CDR1 SGHTA and CDR2 FQGTGA. This CDR3 contains 19 residues. The DNA of the CDR3 is TGTGCCAGCAGCTTGAATTGTAACGGGACCCCTTCCATCTCGAATGAGCAGTTCTTC. This codes for CASSLNCNGTPSISNEQFF. The full variable domain, rest sourced from reference TRBV7-3 and TRBJ2-1, is GAGVSQTPSNKVTEKGKYVELRCDPISGHTALYWYRQSLGQGPEFLIYFQGTGAADDSGLPNDRFFAVRPEGSVSTLKIQRTERGDSAVYLCASSLNCNGTPSISNEQFFGPGTRLTVL.

The chain couples TRBV18 to TRBJ1-1, with D perhaps TRBD1 (5 bases). Between the trimmed V and J ends, which lost 6 bases and 0 bases, there was a span of 14 bases. This CDR3 is built from 15 residues. Germline CDR1 KGHSH, CDR2 LQKENI. The CDR3 DNA sequence: TGTGCCAGCTCCCTAGAGACAGAGCTGAACACTGAAGCTTTCTTT. Translation: CASSLETELNTEAFF.